This TCR beta chain is from a study of cytomegalovirus exposure and HLA in healthy donors. Trimming shortened V by 5 bases and J by 6 bases, and 11 bases separated the two germline ends. This CDR3 is built from 13 residues. Per germline, CDR1 MDHEN and CDR2 SYDVKM. It was with 60 Vbeta and 13 Jbeta primers that the PCR ran. The assay was immunoSEQ multiplex PCR, and TCRdb's table has in-frame clones only and misses some. The sample shows about 52,000 clones, roughly 50% of them seen only once. On this clone itself: The antigen remains undetermined.

Study-wide results and caveats: As immune exposure information, only CMV serostatus was available. Segments of the TCR beta V type were, in most cases, productive about 90% or about 30% of the time in an earlier analysis. Researchers catalogued approximately 160 TCR beta chains as cytomegalovirus-associated. Later analysis placed DRB1 highest and HLA-C lowest in TCR association rates, which differed by HLA locus.

Input material: PBMCs. The receptor's source is a human donor in good health. The chain employs TRBV28 and TRBJ2-4; no definite D call. The CDR3 coding sequence is TGTGCCAGCAGTCTGCCAGATATAAACATTCAGTACTTC. This codes for CASSLPDINIQYF.